The 27 T cell receptor beta chains listed next were all sequenced from one sample in a study of blood T cell repertoires in COVID-19. Profiling relied on immunoSEQ multiplex PCR, and the TCRdb table lists in-frame clones only, not all of them. The profile shows a few hundred thousand clones, approximately 82% of them singletons. The source material was peripheral blood. Receptors originate from a woman aged 18-35 years with acute or convalescent COVID-19.

The chain uses TRBV7-2 and TRBJ2-1; 8 bases align to TRBD2. There are 16 residues in the CDR3. CDR1 is SGHTA, CDR2 FQGNSA, per germline. J gave up 7 bases and V 0 bases, and 8 bases lay outside the gene matches. The CDR3 region is CASSLAPSGRYNEQFF. The CDR3 bases are TGTGCCAGCAGCTTAGCCCCCAGCGGGAGATATAATGAGCAGTTCTTC.

This clone was seen ten or more times. The rearrangement joins TRBV30 to TRBJ2-7; D is uncertain. V was clipped by 6 bases and J by 4 bases, with 13 bases between them. The CDR3 is 12 amino acids. CDR1 and CDR2 from the germline V gene are GTSNPN and SVGIG (reference sequence). The CDR3 spells CACFNRRYEQYF. The CDR3 DNA sequence: TGTGCCTGTTTCAACAGACGTTACGAGCAGTACTTC.

The chain employs TRBV7-2 and TRBJ2-6; TRBD2 matches at 7 bases. Trimming removed 2 bases from V and 4 bases from J; junction bases left unmatched: 5. Looked up from germline, CDR1 is SGHTA and CDR2 is FQGNSA. The CDR3 runs 16 residues. CDR3 amino acids: CASSLSGGAGANVLTF. CDR3 coding DNA: TGTGCCAGCAGCTTATCGGGGGGAGCGGGGGCCAACGTCCTGACTTTC.

As regards this clone: Distinct nucleotide sequences in the sample also encode this CDR3. This sequence joins TRBV28 and TRBJ1-6; weak D call: TRBD1 (6 bases). The CDR3 is 14 amino acids. Germline CDR1 reads MDHEN; CDR2 reads SYDVKM. V gave up 5 bases and J gave up 7 bases, with 12 bases separating them. The CDR3 loop is CASSTGTVNSPLHF. CDR3 coding DNA: TGTGCCAGCAGTACAGGGACGGTGAATTCACCCCTCCACTTT. The variable domain in full, with the rest retrieved from reference TRBV28 and TRBJ1-6, is DVKVTQSSRYLVKRTGEKVFLECVQDMDHENMFWYRQDPGLGLRLIYFSYDVKMKEKGDIPEGYSVSREKKERFSLILESASTNQTSMYLCASSTGTVNSPLHFGNGTRLTVT.

The chain couples TRBV28 to TRBJ1-2; D is unresolved. This CDR3 is 14 amino acids long. The germline CDR1 and CDR2 sequences are MDHEN and SYDVKM. V was trimmed by 3 bases and J by 3 bases, leaving 11 bases between them. The CDR3 protein is CASSFHAEDYGYTF. The CDR3 DNA is TGTGCCAGCAGTTTCCACGCAGAGGACTATGGCTACACCTTC.

This clone was picked up one time. This chain uses TRBV2 with TRBJ2-1; D not certain. Germline CDR1 and CDR2: SNHLY and FYNNEI. V dropped 2 bases and J dropped 10 bases, with 9 bases sitting between them. The CDR3 loop spans 12 amino acids. This CDR3 is CASSEWRPEQFF. CDR3 in DNA: TGTGCCAGCAGTGAATGGCGGCCGGAGCAGTTCTTC.

The table lists this clone with a count of one. J is TRBJ2-1 and V is TRBV7-2; 7 bases are shared with TRBD2. The germline CDR1 and CDR2 sequences are SGHTA and FQGNSA. The CDR3 consists of 14 residues. V lost 3 bases to trimming and J lost 10 bases; unmatched junction nucleotides: 9. CDR3 loop: CASSLGLRSPEQFF. DNA for the CDR3: TGTGCCAGCAGCTTGGGACTACGGTCCCCCGAGCAGTTCTTC.

This clone appeared once. The chain has TRBV7-9 and TRBJ2-3; 12 nucleotides line up with TRBD2. The CDR3 runs to 15 residues. V trimming: 5 bases; J trimming: 5 bases; junction bases outside the gene matches: 5. Germline CDR1 is SEHNR and CDR2 is FQNEAQ (reference sequence). The CDR3 reads CASSPPGLAGDTQYF. CDR3 in DNA: TGTGCCAGCAGCCCACCGGGACTAGCGGGAGATACGCAGTATTTT.

The chain couples TRBV6-5 to TRBJ2-1; D is uncertain. Germline CDR1 reads MNHEY; CDR2 reads SVGAGI. V dropped 4 bases and J dropped 4 bases, with 11 bases sitting between them. The CDR3 has 14 amino acids. The CDR3 sequence is CASSSESSYNEQFF. DNA for the CDR3: TGTGCCAGCAGTTCCGAGAGCTCGTACAATGAGCAGTTCTTC.

The CDR3 region is CATSLQPRGQETQYF. The CDR3 region has the DNA TGTGCCACCAGCCTTCAGCCCAGGGGGCAAGAGACCCAGTACTTC. The V gene is TRBV15, the J gene TRBJ2-5, with 7 bases that match TRBD1. Per germline, CDR1 LNHNV and CDR2 YYDKDF (reference sequence). CDR3 size: 15 residues. Trimming took 5 bases from V and 2 from J; bases not matched to a gene: 8. Based on the CDR3 plus reference TRBV15 and TRBJ2-5, the full variable domain is DAMVIQNPRYQVTQFGKPVTLSCSQTLNHNVMYWYQQKSSQAPKLLFHYYDKDFNNEADTPDNFQSRRPNTSFCFLDIRSPGLGDTAMYLCATSLQPRGQETQYFGPGTRLLVL.

The rearrangement joins TRBV11-2 to TRBJ2-7, with a tentative D call TRBD2 (6 bases). The CDR3 has 15 amino acids. The ends were cut back, 1 base at V and 7 bases at J, with 17 bases in the middle. Per the germline V gene, CDR1 is SGHAT and CDR2 is FQNNGV. CDR3 amino acids: CASSLVGSGPSEQYF. The CDR3 nucleotides are TGTGCCAGCAGCTTAGTCGGTAGCGGCCCCTCTGAGCAGTACTTC.

The rearrangement joins TRBV5-5 to TRBJ1-5, with 7 bases lining up with TRBD1. Losses at the gene ends were 7 bases for V and 1 base for J; bases not matched to a gene: 11. The length of the CDR3 is 16 residues. Germline CDR1 is SGHKS and CDR2 is YYEKEE (reference sequence). CDR3 DNA sequence: TGTGCCAGCTCACAGGGAACAGGGGCGAGCAATCAGCCCCAGCATTTT. Amino acid sequence: CASSQGTGASNQPQHF.

This clone was seen only a few times. V gene TRBV4-3 combines with J gene TRBJ2-1, with D maybe TRBD1 (6 bases). Trimming stripped 1 base from V and 0 bases from J, with 13 bases between. From germline, CDR1 is LGHNA and CDR2 YSLEER. CDR3 length equals 17 residues. CDR3 region: CASSQVVGTFSYNEQFF. The DNA of the CDR3 is TGCGCCAGCAGCCAAGTTGTAGGGACATTCTCCTACAATGAGCAGTTCTTC.

The chain couples TRBV28 to TRBJ2-5, with D maybe TRBD2 (5 bases). The V end was cut by 2 bases, the J end by 4 bases, with 14 bases between. Germline V gives CDR1 MDHEN, CDR2 SYDVKM. CDR3 length equals 15 residues. This chain's CDR3 is CASSLVYRGGETQYF. CDR3 sequence (DNA): TGTGCCAGCAGTTTAGTCTACCGCGGAGGAGAGACCCAGTACTTC.

The CDR3 reads CASAFVGRDKGGEQFF. The CDR3, as DNA: TGTGCCAGTGCCTTTGTAGGGCGGGATAAGGGTGGAGAGCAGTTCTTC. The J gene is TRBJ2-1, the V gene TRBV19; D is possibly TRBD2 (6 bases). Trimming removed 8 bases from V and 10 bases from J, with 27 bases in between. Germline V gene data show CDR1 as LNHDA and CDR2 as SQIVND (reference sequence). The CDR3 extends over 16 amino acids. Combining the CDR3 with reference TRBV19 and TRBJ2-1 gives the whole variable domain DGGITQSPKYLFRKEGQNVTLSCEQNLNHDAMYWYRQDPGQGLRLIYYSQIVNDFQKGDIAEGYSVSREKKESFPLTVTSAQKNPTAFYLCASAFVGRDKGGEQFFGPGTRLTVL.

This CDR3 is CASSFLLGGGRYTEAFF. CDR3 sequence (DNA): TGTGCCAGCAGCTTTCTTTTGGGGGGAGGGAGGTACACTGAAGCTTTCTTT. The chain is built from TRBV7-2 and TRBJ1-1; D is possibly TRBD1 (5 bases). The V and J ends lost 3 bases and 3 bases respectively, with 20 bases between them. CDR1 and CDR2 from the germline V gene are SGHTA and FQGNSA. This CDR3 is built from 17 residues.

This clone was recorded many times. V gene TRBV4-2 combines with J gene TRBJ1-3; no firm D call. The CDR3 extends over 16 amino acids. V was trimmed by 0 bases and J by 3 bases, leaving 12 bases between them. CDR1 is LGHNA, CDR2 YNFKEQ, per germline. The DNA of the CDR3 is TGTGCCAGCAGCCAAGACCCCGAGGGAAGTGGAAACACCATATATTTT. It specifies CASSQDPEGSGNTIYF.

The genes are TRBV10-3 and TRBJ2-1, with a weak D call TRBD2 (5 bases). V was pared by 7 bases and J by 0 bases, with 22 bases between. The CDR3 runs to 18 residues. The germline gives CDR1 ENHRY, CDR2 SYGVKD. DNA of the CDR3: TGTGCCATCACCGAGGTCGGTGGAGCGGTAAGCTCCTACAATGAGCAGTTCTTC. This codes for CAITEVGGAVSSYNEQFF.

DNA for the CDR3: TGTGCCAGCAGTTTTCCCATTTCGGACACTGAAGCTTTCTTT. It specifies CASSFPISDTEAFF. The genes are TRBV28 and TRBJ1-1; no firm D call. This CDR3 spans 14 amino acids. V was cut by 3 bases and J by 3 bases, with 11 bases left in between. Germline V gene data show CDR1 as MDHEN and CDR2 as SYDVKM.

V is TRBV2 and J is TRBJ2-7; 7 positions agree with TRBD2. CDR1 and CDR2 (germline): SNHLY, FYNNEI. CDR3 length equals 15 residues. J gave up 3 bases and V 2 bases, and 7 bases lay outside the gene matches. The CDR3 protein is CASSEWGGKDYEQYF. CDR3 DNA sequence: TGTGCCAGCAGTGAATGGGGGGGAAAGGACTACGAGCAGTACTTC.

The rearrangement uses TRBV7-9 and TRBJ2-1, with TRBD2 matching over 9 bases. Germline CDR1 reads SEHNR; CDR2 reads FQNEAQ (reference sequence). The V and J ends lost 1 base and 2 bases, in that order; junction bases with no gene match: 3. The CDR3 length is 16 residues. CDR3 sequence (DNA): TGTGCCAGCAGCTTAGTAGGCGGGAGGGCCTACAATGAGCAGTTCTTC. Residues: CASSLVGGRAYNEQFF.

This clone occurred a few times. The genes are TRBV11-2 and TRBJ1-3; TRBD1 matches at 7 bases. Germline V gene lookup returns CDR1 SGHAT and CDR2 FQNNGV. The CDR3 contains 16 residues. The J segment lost 0 bases and the V segment lost 5 bases, leaving 7 bases of the junction unmatched. The chain's CDR3 is CASSDYRGSSGNTIYF. DNA for the CDR3: TGTGCCAGCAGCGATTACAGGGGAAGCTCTGGAAACACCATATATTTT.

The chain's CDR3 is CASRLGLAGDGEQFF. The CDR3 coding sequence is TGTGCCAGCAGACTCGGACTAGCGGGAGATGGTGAGCAGTTCTTC. This chain connects TRBV27 to TRBJ2-1, with 13 bases lining up with TRBD2. The CDR3 has 15 amino acids. Germline loops: CDR1 MNHEY, CDR2 SMNVEV (reference sequence). After removal of 6 bases from V and 9 bases from J, the junction contained 8 bases not matched to a gene.

CDR3 coding DNA: TGTGCCAGTAGTTCTCGGACAGTTAAATCCTATGGCTACACCTTC. This gives the protein CASSSRTVKSYGYTF. The V and J genes are TRBV19 and TRBJ1-2, with D possibly TRBD1 on 6 matching bases. Trimming pared 5 bases from V and 4 bases from J, leaving 17 bases between. The CDR3 length is 15 residues. Germline CDR1 and CDR2: LNHDA and SQIVND (reference sequence).

The chain combines TRBV25-1 with TRBJ2-3; 8 bases are a match to TRBD2. CDR1 MGHDK and CDR2 SYGVNS come from the germline V gene. V gave up 5 bases and J gave up 0 bases; unmatched junction bases: 4. The CDR3 sequence is 15 residues long. In nucleotides, the CDR3 is TGTGCCAGCAGTTCGAGCGGGAGTAGCACAGATACGCAGTATTTT. Translating it yields CASSSSGSSTDTQYF.

This clone was detected a few times. The chain joins TRBV13 to TRBJ2-2; 10 bases are shared with TRBD1. The V segment lost 6 bases and the J segment 1 base; nucleotides outside the gene matches: 2. Germline V gene sequence: CDR1 PRHDT, CDR2 FYEKMQ (reference sequence). The CDR3 spans 15 residues. The CDR3 is CASSRDRGNTGELFF. As DNA, the CDR3 is TGTGCCAGCAGTAGGGACAGGGGGAACACCGGGGAGCTGTTTTTT. Supplemented by reference TRBV13 and TRBJ2-2, the full variable domain reads AAGVIQSPRHLIKEKRETATLKCYPIPRHDTVYWYQQGPGQDPQFLISFYEKMQSDKGSIPDRFSAQQFSDYHSELNMSSLELGDSALYFCASSRDRGNTGELFFGEGSRLTVL.

V is TRBV12-2 and J is TRBJ2-7; the D call in the table, TRBD1, was not verified against the DNA. TRBV12-2 is a pseudogene locus. CDR3 length: 16 residues. This CDR3 is CASRLSPTGLAYEQYF. The CDR3 nucleotides are TGTGCAAGTCGCTTATCCCCGACAGGGCTAGCCTACGAGCAGTACTTC.